This TCR beta chain is from a study of human T cells and chemical hapten exposure. Across the whole study: Patients, a majority of them female, were diagnosed with alopecia areata, totalis or universalis.

Using its own MiXCR run on the RACE reads, TCRdb lists one record per CDR3 protein. The data contain around 380,000 distinct CDR3 sequences, 4.8% of them singletons. This CDR3 has 18 residues. Germline-derived CDR1 and CDR2 are MNHNS and SASEGT. Trimming at V came to 6 bases and at J to 5 bases, leaving 11 bases not matched to a gene. Turning to this clonotype: The antigen is not known.

Stated time point: patch test 1, 2 weeks after DPC sensitization. This sample's treatment: therapeutic diphenylcyclopropenone sensitization with weekly scalp DPC. The template was total RNA from unfractionated whole blood. Notes on the study in general: The presence of alopecia in the donors means their immune response may differ from healthy people's.

The receptor comes from a woman aged 45 to 65 with alopecia areata. Some clones in this sample may be carry-over from other donors' samples. The V call is TRBV6-1, the J call TRBJ2-2, with 14 bases identical to TRBD2. The sample in question was whole blood, obtained in connection with sensitization to the hapten diphenylcyclopropenone (DPC). CDR3 DNA: TGTGCCAGCAGCCTCGAGACTAGCGGGGGGGCTTGGACCGGGGAGCTGTTTTTT. Its protein is CASSLETSGGAWTGELFF.